This TCR beta chain derives from a study of shared clonotypes between healthy human individuals. This clone was counted a single time. Its antigen is not identified. Naive CD8 cells were CD45RO-negative, positively selected for CCR7, excluding terminally differentiated effector memory CD45RA+ cells. Here immunoSEQ multiplex PCR was the method, and the copy in TCRdb shows in-frame clones only, minus some. Of around 2.1 million clones in the sample, about 93% were seen once. Study observations and caveats: Read depth was anticipated to influence clonotype sharing among donors. Shared clonotypes across all four donors exceeded non-shared ones in generation probability.

The sample consisted of naive CD8+ T cells from PBMCs. The clonotype was recovered from a man aged 18-30 years in good health. Some clones in this sample may be carry-over from other donors' samples.

The CDR3 DNA sequence: TGTGCCAGCAGCAATGGACCTTTCGGCGAGCAGTACTTC. Its translation: CASSNGPFGEQYF. This chain links TRBV7-9 with TRBJ2-7; D is uncertain. Germline lookup yields CDR1 SEHNR and CDR2 FQNEAQ (reference sequence). The V end was cut by 5 bases, the J end by 6 bases, with 14 bases between. The length of the CDR3 is 13 residues. The full variable domain, completed using reference TRBV7-9 and TRBJ2-7, is DTGVSQNPRHKITKRGQNVTFRCDPISEHNRLYWYRQTLGQGPEFLTYFQNEAQLEKSRLLSDRFSAERPKGSFSTLEIQRTEQGDSAMYLCASSNGPFGEQYFGPGTRLTVT.